A single sample gave rise to the 6 T cell receptor beta chains below, sequenced in a study of blood T cell repertoires in COVID-19. Here immunoSEQ multiplex PCR was the method, and the copy in TCRdb shows in-frame clones only, minus some. The data hold fewer than 120,000 clones, with 70% to 90% observed a single time. Sequenced material: peripheral blood. The origin of the receptors is a human donor in a cohort sampled during active COVID-19.

The chain employs TRBV29-1 and TRBJ1-5; TRBD1 aligns across 7 bases. J gave up 3 bases and V 5 bases, and 4 bases lay outside the gene matches. CDR1 SQVTM and CDR2 ANQGSEA come from the germline V gene. The CDR3 extends over 13 amino acids. The DNA of the CDR3 is TGCAGCGTTACCACAGGGGTCAATCAGCCCCAGCATTTT. Its protein product is CSVTTGVNQPQHF.

V is TRBV28 and J is TRBJ1-1, with D hard to call. The CDR3 is made up of 15 amino acids. Germline CDR1 reads MDHEN; CDR2 reads SYDVKM. V lost 6 bases and J lost 6, with 20 bases in between. The CDR3 DNA reads as TGTGCCAGCAGCCCTCGCCAGGTCGGCGGGGCTGAAGCTTTCTTT. It encodes CASSPRQVGGAEAFF.

This chain links TRBV10-2 with TRBJ1-2; tentative D call: TRBD1 (5 bases). The CDR3 is 15 residues long. Trimming cost V 0 bases and J 4 bases, with 12 bases left between them. Germline CDR1 WSHSY, CDR2 SAAADI. The CDR3 DNA reads as TGCGCCAGCAGTGAGTCGCGGGGGTGGGTCTATGGCTACACCTTC. Amino acid sequence: CASSESRGWVYGYTF.

V gene TRBV14 combines with J gene TRBJ1-1; weak D call: TRBD1 (6 bases). Deletions cut 4 bases from V and 2 bases from J, with 17 bases between. The CDR3 has 16 amino acids. CDR1 is SGHDN, CDR2 FVKESK, per germline. This CDR3 reads CASSPLLGHVNTEAFF. DNA of the CDR3: TGTGCCAGCAGCCCCTTATTGGGACACGTAAACACTGAAGCTTTCTTT.

The gene calls are TRBV19 and TRBJ2-5; 7 bases align to TRBD1. V was pared by 5 bases and J by 5 bases, with 5 bases of the junction left unmatched. The CDR3 totals 13 residues. Looked up from germline, CDR1 is LNHDA and CDR2 is SQIVND (reference sequence). The CDR3 sequence is CASSQQGRETQYF. The CDR3 DNA follows: TGTGCCAGTAGTCAACAGGGGCGGGAGACCCAGTACTTC.

The rearrangement joins TRBV12-3 or TRBV12-4 to TRBJ1-2; D gene unclear. This CDR3 region has 11 residues. Trimming cost V 6 bases and J 3 bases, with 5 bases left between them. CDR3 loop: CASSTDYGYTF. As DNA, the CDR3 is TGTGCCAGCAGCACAGACTATGGCTACACCTTC.